This T cell receptor (beta chain) was recovered during a study of cytomegalovirus exposure and HLA in healthy donors. Study-wide findings and caveats: A prior analysis recorded that most TCR beta V segments were productive about 87% or about 30% of the time. A few V segments could not be told apart, such as TRBV6-2 and TRBV6-3, and were left out. Serostatus for CMV was the only available immune exposure information. The study put some 150 TCR beta chains on its list as cytomegalovirus-associated.

In the PCR, 60 Vbeta and 13 Jbeta primers were used. Measured with immunoSEQ multiplex PCR; TCRdb has only the in-frame clones, and not every one. Among approximately 150,000 clones listed, about 78% were seen once. CDR1 is SNHLY, CDR2 FYNNEI, per germline. Germline trimming cut 7 bases from V and 2 bases from J; bases unmatched to any gene: 6. The CDR3 loop spans 14 amino acids. In the case of this clone: Its antigen is as yet unknown.

Sequenced input: PBMCs. The chain joins TRBV2 to TRBJ2-3, with TRBD1 matching over 7 bases. The TCR sequence derives from a woman in her fifties or sixties in good health and CMV-seropositive. CDR3 coding DNA: TGTGCCAGCACCTCGACAGGGACCACAGATACGCAGTATTTT. Its protein product is CASTSTGTTDTQYF.